This T cell receptor gamma chain was found in a study of gamma delta lymphoproliferative disorders and STAT genes. Study overall: Tgammadelta LGLL patients sequenced included symptomatic and indolent cases. Delta-chain libraries followed the EuroClonality-NGS standard operating procedure.

Whole-study results and caveats: Symptomatic patients lacked Vgamma9-JgammaP and Vdelta2-Ddelta3-Jdelta1 major clones.

In this sample, this clone is medium-sized. No antigen is known for it. TCRdb reapplied CATT to the multiplex PCR reads. The table records thousands of gamma-chain clones, roughly 8.9% of them present only once. The J segment lost 2 bases and the V segment lost 7 bases, leaving 9 bases of the junction unmatched. The CDR3 spans 14 residues. Genomic DNA from isolated PBMCs served as the sequencing template. Sequenced patients had a median age of around 60 years. The V gene is TRGV10, the J gene TRGJ1 or TRGJ2. The J gene, left out of TCRdb, was set here by checking the DNA against germline. TRGV10 is placed among ORFs of uncertain function. Material for sequencing was blood. This TCR was sampled from a human donor with gamma-delta T-cell large granular lymphocyte leukemia. CDR3 residues: CAAWSPGDYYKKLF. CDR3 sequence (DNA): TGTGCTGCGTGGTCCCCGGGCGATTATTATAAGAAACTCTTT.